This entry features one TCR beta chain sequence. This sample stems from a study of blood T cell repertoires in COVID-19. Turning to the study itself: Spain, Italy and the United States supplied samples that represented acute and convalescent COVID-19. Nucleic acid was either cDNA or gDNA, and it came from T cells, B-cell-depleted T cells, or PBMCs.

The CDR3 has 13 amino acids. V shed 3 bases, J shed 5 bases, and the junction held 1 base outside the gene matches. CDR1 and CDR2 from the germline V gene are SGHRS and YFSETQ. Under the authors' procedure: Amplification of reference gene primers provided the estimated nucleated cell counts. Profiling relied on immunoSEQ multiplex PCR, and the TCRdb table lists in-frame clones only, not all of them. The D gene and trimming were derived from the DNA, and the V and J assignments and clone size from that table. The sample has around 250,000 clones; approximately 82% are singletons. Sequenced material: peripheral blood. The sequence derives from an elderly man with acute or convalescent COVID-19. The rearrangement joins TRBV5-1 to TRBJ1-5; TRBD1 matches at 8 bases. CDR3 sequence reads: CASSSQGDQPQHF. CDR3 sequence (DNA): TGCGCCAGCAGCTCACAGGGGGATCAGCCCCAGCATTTT.